This entry lists 20 T cell receptor beta chains sequenced from one sample in a study of blood T cell repertoires in COVID-19. TCRdb's table, derived via immunoSEQ multiplex PCR, lists solely in-frame clones and lacks some. The repertoire has 200,000 to 300,000 clones, approximately 86% of them found once; the top ten carry over 2%. Sample: PBMCs or T cells enriched from blood (not recorded which). These receptors were taken from a young woman who had recovered from COVID-19.

V usage is TRBV19 and J usage is TRBJ2-2, with 8 nucleotides matching TRBD1. V lost 0 bases to trimming and J lost 4 bases; unmatched junction nucleotides: 7. The CDR3 runs 17 residues. Germline V gene data show CDR1 as LNHDA and CDR2 as SQIVND (reference sequence). In nucleotides, the CDR3 is TGTGCCAGTAGTATAGACTCCGCAGGGGGCGGCACCGGGGAGCTGTTTTTT. Protein sequence: CASSIDSAGGGTGELFF.

The V gene is TRBV7-9, the J gene TRBJ2-5; 10 bases agree with TRBD2. V lost 4 bases to trimming and J lost 2 bases; unmatched junction nucleotides: 4. The CDR3 covers 15 residues. CDR1 SEHNR and CDR2 FQNEAQ come from the germline V gene (reference sequence). In DNA form, the CDR3 reads TGTGCCAGCAGCTCTGGACTAGCGGATCAAGAGACCCAGTACTTC. It codes for CASSSGLADQETQYF. The full variable domain, rest sourced from reference TRBV7-9 and TRBJ2-5, is DTGVSQNPRHKITKRGQNVTFRCDPISEHNRLYWYRQTLGQGPEFLTYFQNEAQLEKSRLLSDRFSAERPKGSFSTLEIQRTEQGDSAMYLCASSSGLADQETQYFGPGTRLLVL.

This chain joins TRBV28 and TRBJ1-4; unclear D gene. The CDR3 length is 13 residues. Germline-derived CDR1 and CDR2 are MDHEN and SYDVKM. V was cut by 7 bases and J by 8 bases, with 14 bases left in between. The CDR3 coding sequence is TGTGCCAGCACCCCTAACGCGGGGGAAAAACTGTTTTTT. This encodes CASTPNAGEKLFF.

In this sample, this clone turned up once. The chain employs TRBV30 and TRBJ2-6, with no clear D. The CDR3 spans 17 residues. V gave up 2 bases and J gave up 0 bases, with 14 bases separating them. Germline V gives CDR1 GTSNPN, CDR2 SVGIG (reference sequence). The CDR3 region has the DNA TGTGCCTGGAGTTTAGACCGATACAGCTCTGGGGCCAACGTCCTGACTTTC. It codes for CAWSLDRYSSGANVLTF.

The chain combines TRBV28 with TRBJ1-2; no clear D gene. This CDR3 is built from 14 residues. V was clipped by 6 bases and J by 2 bases, with 13 bases between them. CDR1 and CDR2 (germline): MDHEN, SYDVKM. CDR3 sequence: CASRTFRINYGYTF. CDR3 nucleotides: TGTGCCAGCAGAACGTTCAGGATAAACTATGGCTACACCTTC.

CDR3 in DNA: TGTGCCAGCAGTTTAGTCTTTGGGCAGGATTTTACCAATCAGCCCCAGCATTTT. It specifies CASSLVFGQDFTNQPQHF. V usage is TRBV28 and J usage is TRBJ1-5; D gene unclear. Germline V gene lookup returns CDR1 MDHEN and CDR2 SYDVKM. V lost 2 bases to trimming and J lost 3 bases, with 20 bases between them. The CDR3 sequence is 18 residues long.

This chain joins TRBV3-1 (or the pseudogene TRBV3-2) and TRBJ1-4; TRBD1 might be the D (6 bases). V lost 0 bases to trimming and J lost 4 bases, with 18 bases between them. Germline V CDR1 and CDR2: LGHDT, YNNKEL (reference sequence). CDR3 length: 18 residues. CDR3 in amino acids: CASSQEVYRARGNEKLFF. The CDR3 bases are TGTGCCAGCAGCCAAGAGGTCTACAGGGCGCGAGGTAATGAAAAACTGTTTTTT.

The V and J genes are TRBV12-5 and TRBJ1-3; TRBD1 aligns across 8 bases. Unmatched junction bases numbered 14, after V lost 6 bases and J lost 4 bases. Germline CDR1 reads LGHNT; CDR2 reads FRNRAP. The CDR3 contains 17 residues. The CDR3 coding sequence is TGTGCTAGTGGACCTGGACAGGGAAGGAGTGAAGGAAACACCATATATTTT. As protein: CASGPGQGRSEGNTIYF.

The CDR3 DNA reads TGCGCCAGCAGCCAAGATCGGAGCGGGTGGCAACAAGAGACCCAGTACTTC. Amino acids: CASSQDRSGWQQETQYF. The V gene is TRBV4-3, the J gene TRBJ2-5, with TRBD2 as a possible D gene (6 bases). Trimming shortened V by 0 bases and J by 2 bases, and 16 bases separated the two germline ends. From germline, CDR1 is LGHNA and CDR2 YSLEER. The CDR3 spans 17 residues.

This chain links TRBV12-3 or TRBV12-4 with TRBJ2-2; 7 bases are shared with TRBD1. The CDR3 totals 13 residues. With 7 bases clipped from V and 5 bases from J, the junction kept 4 bases outside the gene matches. The DNA for the CDR3 is TGTGCCAGCATTTCACAGGGGACCGGGGAGCTGTTTTTT. Protein sequence: CASISQGTGELFF.

The V and J genes are TRBV29-1 and TRBJ2-2; 9 positions match TRBD1. The CDR3 has 15 amino acids. Germline-derived CDR1 and CDR2 are SQVTM and ANQGSEA. The V and J ends lost 1 base and 6 bases, in that order; junction bases with no gene match: 6. Here the CDR3 reads CSVEVRDREAGELFF. The CDR3 nucleotides are TGCAGCGTTGAAGTTCGGGACAGGGAGGCCGGGGAGCTGTTTTTT.

This chain joins TRBV19 and TRBJ2-7, with 9 nucleotides matching TRBD1. V lost 7 bases and J lost 5; bases outside the gene matches: 12. The CDR3 contains 15 residues. The germline V gene has CDR1 LNHDA and CDR2 SQIVND (reference sequence). The CDR3 loop is CASNSPGQGNDEQYF. The CDR3 DNA follows: TGTGCCAGTAACTCACCGGGACAGGGTAACGACGAGCAGTACTTC.

This chain links TRBV11-1 with TRBJ2-7; unclear D gene. This CDR3 has 14 amino acids. Germline values: CDR1 SGHAT, CDR2 FQDESV (reference sequence). V was clipped by 4 bases and J by 6 bases, with 16 bases between them. CDR3 in DNA: TGTGCCAGCAGCTCCAACTTTGACGAGGCCGAGCAGTACTTC. It translates to CASSSNFDEAEQYF. The whole variable domain, remainder taken from reference TRBV11-1 and TRBJ2-7, is EAEVAQSPRYKITEKSQAVAFWCDPISGHATLYWYRQILGQGPELLVQFQDESVVDDSQLPKDRFSAERLKGVDSTLKIQPAELGDSAMYLCASSSNFDEAEQYFGPGTRLTVT.

The J gene is TRBJ1-5, the V gene TRBV7-6; 9 positions match TRBD1. CDR3 size: 17 residues. V was pared by 4 bases and J by 1 base, with 8 bases of the junction left unmatched. CDR1 is SGHVS, CDR2 FNYEAQ, per germline. The CDR3 is CASSSGQGRRSNQPQHF. Written as DNA, the CDR3 is TGTGCCAGCAGCTCGGGACAGGGAAGAAGGAGCAATCAGCCCCAGCATTTT.

The V call is TRBV19, the J call TRBJ1-3; D not resolved. Germline V lookup: CDR1 LNHDA, CDR2 SQIVND (reference sequence). Trimming stripped 0 bases from V and 0 bases from J, with 9 bases between. The CDR3 length is 16 residues. In DNA form, the CDR3 reads TGTGCCAGTAGTATAGACTACGGTCTCTCTGGAAACACCATATATTTT. This sequence encodes CASSIDYGLSGNTIYF.

This chain uses TRBV19 with TRBJ2-1; 15 bases fit TRBD2. The germline gives CDR1 LNHDA, CDR2 SQIVND (reference sequence). Trimming took 0 bases from V and 0 from J; bases not matched to a gene: 9. CDR3 size: 21 residues. The CDR3 region is CASSIDWPGLAGGSSYNEQFF. The CDR3 nucleotides read TGTGCCAGTAGTATAGATTGGCCGGGACTAGCGGGGGGAAGCTCCTACAATGAGCAGTTCTTC.

The V call is TRBV7-8, the J call TRBJ1-2; tentatively, D is TRBD1 (5 bases). V lost 1 base to trimming and J lost 0 bases, with 21 bases between them. Germline assignment: CDR1 SGHVS and CDR2 FQNEAQ. The CDR3 runs to 19 residues. Written as DNA, the CDR3 is TGTGCCAGCAGCTTAGTCAGGCGGGGGAGCCGGCCCTCTAACTATGGCTACACCTTC. This sequence encodes CASSLVRRGSRPSNYGYTF.

V gene TRBV4-3 combines with J gene TRBJ2-5; 10 bases fit TRBD2. Germline-derived CDR1 and CDR2 are LGHNA and YSLEER. CDR3 length: 16 amino acids. J lost 5 bases, V lost 2 bases, and 8 bases had no gene match. This CDR3 reads CASSQYSGGNGETQYF. For the CDR3, the DNA is TGCGCCAGCAGCCAATATAGCGGGGGGAACGGGGAGACCCAGTACTTC.

CDR3 residues: CASSLRREGLSGEQFF. CDR3 bases: TGTGCCAGCAGCTTACGTCGGGAGGGCCTTTCAGGTGAGCAGTTCTTC. This chain joins TRBV7-2 and TRBJ2-1; the match to TRBD2 covers 8 bases. The CDR3 extends over 16 amino acids. Losses at the gene ends were 2 bases for V and 9 bases for J; bases not matched to a gene: 12. CDR1 is SGHTA, CDR2 FQGNSA, per germline.

The chain employs TRBV27 and TRBJ2-7, with TRBD2 matching 11 bases. CDR3 length: 18 residues. With 6 bases clipped from V and 2 bases from J, the junction kept 15 bases outside the gene matches. Per the germline V gene, CDR1 is MNHEY and CDR2 is SMNVEV (reference sequence). CDR3 amino acids: CASRPDRVLSGRAYEQYF. CDR3 bases: TGTGCCAGCAGACCCGACAGGGTACTTAGCGGGAGGGCCTACGAGCAGTACTTC.